This TCR beta chain was obtained from a study of memory CD4+ T cells and cytomegalovirus serostatus. This table comes from immunoSEQ multiplex PCR, and its TCRdb copy is limited to in-frame clones, with some not included. The sample has under 55,000 clones, around four fifths seen once. The CDR3 length is 15 residues. CDR1 and CDR2 (germline): MNHEY, SVGAGI. The ends were cut back, 6 bases at V and 1 base at J, with 10 bases in the middle. The sample holds a few counts of this clone. The sort gate was single viable CD3+CD4+CD8-CD45RO+ cells for memory CD4+ T cells. The gene calls are TRBV6-5 and TRBJ1-6; no firm D call. The receptor was isolated from an adult in good health and CMV-seropositive. Sequences were obtained from memory CD4+ T cells from blood. CDR3 sequence reads: CASRPGGSYNSPLHF. Here the CDR3 DNA reads TGTGCCAGCAGGCCCGGTGGGTCCTATAATTCACCCCTCCACTTT.